The 7 T cell receptor beta chains presented below share a single source sample, sequenced in a study of identical twins. Each CDR3 protein gets one entry after TCRdb re-called the 5' RACE reads with MiXCR. The sample consists of 200,000 to 300,000 distinct CDR3 sequences, roughly 10% of them appearing once. Sample: memory T cells sorted from blood. These receptors originate from a man aged 45-65 years in good health.

As concerns this clonotype: Given a much more abundant clone one base away, this may be a read error. The CDR3 region is CASRPTVGGSYNEKFF. In DNA form, the CDR3 reads TGCGCCAGCAGGCCAACCGTGGGGGGTTCCTACAATGAGAAGTTCTTC. The V and J genes are TRBV5-1 and TRBJ2-1; D is perhaps TRBD2 (6 bases). This CDR3 spans 16 amino acids. In germline, CDR1 is SGHRS, CDR2 YFSETQ. Looking up the rest from reference TRBV5-1 and TRBJ2-1 gives the full variable domain: KAGVTQTPRYLIKTRGQQVTLSCSPISGHRSVSWYQQTPGQGLQFLFEYFSETQRNKGNFPGRFSGRQFSNSRSEMNVSTLELGDSALYLCASRPTVGGSYNEKFFGPGTRLTVL.

The chain combines TRBV20-1 with TRBJ2-3; D is undetermined. The CDR3 length is 15 residues. Germline CDR1 reads DFQATT; CDR2 reads SNEGSKA (reference sequence). Trimming removed 1 base from V and 4 bases from J, with 15 bases in between. In DNA, the CDR3 is TGCAGTGCTAGAGTTAGCTCGGGCGGCGCAGATACGCAGTATTTT. This sequence encodes CSARVSSGGADTQYF.

CDR3 protein: CASSLNGRANQPQHF. In nucleotides, the CDR3 is TGTGCCAGCAGCTTGAACGGGAGGGCCAATCAGCCCCAGCATTTT. This sequence joins TRBV5-8 and TRBJ1-5, with unresolved D. Germline CDR1 SGHTS, CDR2 YDEGEE. The CDR3 sequence is 15 residues long. V lost 1 base, J lost 3 bases, and 11 bases lay in between.

This clonotype was observed many times. The V and J genes are TRBV12-3 or TRBV12-4 and TRBJ2-3; D is unresolved. The CDR3 is 15 residues long. V was clipped by 3 bases and J by 0 bases, with 10 bases between them. For the CDR3, the DNA is TGTGCCAGCAGTTTGACGGAATCTAGCACAGATACGCAGTATTTT. Its protein product is CASSLTESSTDTQYF.

This clonotype was counted a few times. The V and J genes are TRBV25-1 and TRBJ2-7; TRBD2 agrees at 7 bases. After removal of 3 bases from V and 0 bases from J, the junction contained 8 bases not matched to a gene. The length of the CDR3 is 16 residues. Germline V gene lookup returns CDR1 MGHDK and CDR2 SYGVNS. Written as DNA, the CDR3 is TGTGCCAGCAGTGATTCATGGCGGGGGAGCTCCTACGAGCAGTACTTC. Translating it yields CASSDSWRGSSYEQYF.

This clonotype was observed at least ten times. This sequence joins TRBV3-1 and TRBJ2-7, with 8 bases lining up with TRBD2. There are 16 residues in the CDR3. The V segment lost 0 bases and the J segment 0 bases; nucleotides outside the gene matches: 4. Germline values: CDR1 LGHDT, CDR2 YNNKEL (reference sequence). CDR3 loop: CASSQDPSGSSYEQYF. CDR3 DNA sequence: TGTGCCAGCAGCCAAGATCCTAGCGGGTCCTCCTACGAGCAGTACTTC.

This clonotype has a handful of counts. V and J are TRBV3-1 and TRBJ1-6, with a weak D call TRBD1 (5 bases). Germline CDR1 LGHDT, CDR2 YNNKEL (reference sequence). CDR3 length equals 15 residues. V gave up 0 bases and J gave up 10 bases, with 13 bases separating them. This chain's CDR3 is CASSQDGGVRSPLHF. In DNA form, the CDR3 reads TGTGCCAGCAGCCAAGATGGGGGGGTGCGGTCACCCCTCCACTTT.